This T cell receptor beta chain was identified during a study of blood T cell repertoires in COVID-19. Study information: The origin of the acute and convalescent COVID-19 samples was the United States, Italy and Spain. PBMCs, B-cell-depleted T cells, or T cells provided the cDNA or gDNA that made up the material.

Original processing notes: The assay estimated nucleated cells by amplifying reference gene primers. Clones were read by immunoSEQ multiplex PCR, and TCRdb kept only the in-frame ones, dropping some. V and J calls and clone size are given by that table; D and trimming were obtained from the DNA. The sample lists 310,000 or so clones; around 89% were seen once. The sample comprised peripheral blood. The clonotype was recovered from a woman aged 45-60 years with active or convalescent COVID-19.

DNA of the CDR3: TGTGCCAGCAGGCCTAGCGGGGGCCCTTTGGGGGAGACCCAGTACTTC. Encoded protein: CASRPSGGPLGETQYF. The V and J genes are TRBV3-1 (or the pseudogene TRBV3-2) and TRBJ2-5; 10 bases are shared with TRBD2. CDR3 length: 16 amino acids. V dropped 6 bases and J dropped 5; count of bases not matched to a gene: 12. Germline-derived CDR1 and CDR2 are LGHDT and YNNKEL (reference sequence).